Included here is one T cell receptor beta chain sequence, with context. The target antigen is unknown. The data stem from a study of CD8 T cells in ankylosing spondylitis. Whole-study results and caveats: Past studies reported some motif variants in reactive arthritis synovial fluid and blood. A motif in TCR beta, a set of about 8 highly homologous variants, appeared characteristic of ankylosing spondylitis blood. CD8+ by phenotype, disease-linked clones were relatively rare in peripheral blood. Matched synovial fluid from ankylosing spondylitis patients was reported to be enriched for disease-linked clones.

The CDR3 consists of 15 residues. Germline lookup yields CDR1 SGHTA and CDR2 FQGNSA. V lost 5 bases to trimming and J lost 5 bases; unmatched junction nucleotides: 8. Each TCR beta library was made by quantitative 5'-RACE that incorporated molecular barcodes. TCRdb processed the 5' RACE reads anew with MiXCR; each CDR3 protein has one entry. The table lists hundreds of thousands of distinct CDR3 sequences, 10% to 15% of them singletons. This TCR was sampled from a male donor with ankylosing spondylitis. The sample was blood, either unsorted or a sorted T cell fraction (not recorded which). The V call is TRBV7-2, the J call TRBJ2-5; the match to TRBD1 covers 10 bases. CDR3 DNA: TGTGCCAGCAGCGCCGGGACAGGGGCCTGGGAGACCCAGTACTTC. The encoded protein is CASSAGTGAWETQYF.